The table lists the clone carrying this TCR beta chain with a few counts. These data are taken from a study of cytomegalovirus exposure and HLA in healthy donors. Trimming at V came to 4 bases and at J to 4 bases, leaving 9 bases not matched to a gene. In germline, CDR1 is SGHDT, CDR2 YYEEEE. This CDR3 spans 16 amino acids. Clones were sequenced by immunoSEQ multiplex PCR, and TCRdb holds only the in-frame ones, with some missing. This sample has roughly 140,000 clones, with 70% to 90% found just once. Sequenced sample: PBMCs. This sequence originates from a man between 18 and 35 years old in good health and CMV-seropositive. V usage is TRBV5-6 and J usage is TRBJ2-3, with 10 bases matching TRBD1. In DNA form, the CDR3 reads TGTGCCAGCAGCACACGGGACAGGGGAAGGGCAGATACGCAGTATTTT. As protein: CASSTRDRGRADTQYF. The entire variable domain, with the rest obtained from reference TRBV5-6 and TRBJ2-3, is as follows: DAGVTQSPTHLIKTRGQQVTLRCSPKSGHDTVSWYQQALGQGPQFIFQYYEEEERQRGNFPDRFSGHQFPNYSSELNVNALLLGDSALYLCASSTRDRGRADTQYFGPGTRLTVL.